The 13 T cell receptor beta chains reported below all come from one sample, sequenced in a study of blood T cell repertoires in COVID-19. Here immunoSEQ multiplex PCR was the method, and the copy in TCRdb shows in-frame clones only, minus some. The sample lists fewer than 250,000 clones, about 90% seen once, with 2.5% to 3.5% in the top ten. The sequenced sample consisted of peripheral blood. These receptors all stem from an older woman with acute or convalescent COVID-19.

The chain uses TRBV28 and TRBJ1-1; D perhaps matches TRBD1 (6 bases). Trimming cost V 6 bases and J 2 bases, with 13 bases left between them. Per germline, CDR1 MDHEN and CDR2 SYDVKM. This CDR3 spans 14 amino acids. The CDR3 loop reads CASSHQQGNTEAFF. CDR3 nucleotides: TGTGCCAGCAGCCACCAACAGGGAAACACTGAAGCTTTCTTT.

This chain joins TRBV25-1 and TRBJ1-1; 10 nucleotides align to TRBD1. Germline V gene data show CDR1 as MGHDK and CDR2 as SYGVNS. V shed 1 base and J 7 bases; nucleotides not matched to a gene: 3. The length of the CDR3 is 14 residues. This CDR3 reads CASSELGDRGEAFF. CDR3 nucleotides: TGTGCCAGCAGTGAATTGGGGGACAGGGGTGAAGCTTTCTTT.

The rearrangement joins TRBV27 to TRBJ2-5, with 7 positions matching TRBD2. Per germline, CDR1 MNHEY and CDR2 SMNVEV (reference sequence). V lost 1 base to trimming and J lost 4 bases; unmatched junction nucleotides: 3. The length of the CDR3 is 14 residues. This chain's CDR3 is CASSLLPGGETQYF. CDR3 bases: TGTGCCAGCAGTTTATTGCCGGGAGGAGAGACCCAGTACTTC.

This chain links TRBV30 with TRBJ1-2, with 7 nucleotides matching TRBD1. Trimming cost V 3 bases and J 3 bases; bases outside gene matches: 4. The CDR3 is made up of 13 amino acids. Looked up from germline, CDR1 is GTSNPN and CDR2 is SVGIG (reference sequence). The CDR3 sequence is CAWRRQGHYGYTF. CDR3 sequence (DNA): TGTGCCTGGAGGCGACAGGGCCACTATGGCTACACCTTC.

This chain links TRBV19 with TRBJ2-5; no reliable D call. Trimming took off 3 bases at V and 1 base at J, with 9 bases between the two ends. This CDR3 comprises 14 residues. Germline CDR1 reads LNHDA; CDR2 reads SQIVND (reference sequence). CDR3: CASSMRPPQETQYF. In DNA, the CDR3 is TGTGCCAGTAGTATGAGGCCGCCCCAAGAGACCCAGTACTTC.

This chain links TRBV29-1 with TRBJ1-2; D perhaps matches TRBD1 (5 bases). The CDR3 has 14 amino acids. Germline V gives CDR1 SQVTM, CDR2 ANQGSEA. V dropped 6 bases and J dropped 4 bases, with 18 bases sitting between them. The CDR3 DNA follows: TGCAGCGTGGGCCTCGGCGGGGCGAGCTATGGCTACACCTTC. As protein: CSVGLGGASYGYTF.

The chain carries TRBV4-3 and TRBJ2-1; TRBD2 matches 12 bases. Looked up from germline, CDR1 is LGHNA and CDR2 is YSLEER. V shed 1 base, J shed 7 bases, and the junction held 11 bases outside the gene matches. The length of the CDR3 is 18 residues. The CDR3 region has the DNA TGCGCCAGCAGCCAAGTTGTCACCGGGACTAGCGGGTTAAATGAGCAGTTCTTC. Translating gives CASSQVVTGTSGLNEQFF.

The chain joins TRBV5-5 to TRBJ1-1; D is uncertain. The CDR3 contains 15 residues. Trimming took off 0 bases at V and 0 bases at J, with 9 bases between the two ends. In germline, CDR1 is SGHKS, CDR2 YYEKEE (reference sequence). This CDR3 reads CASSLEGLMNTEAFF. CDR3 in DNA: TGTGCCAGCAGCTTGGAAGGACTGATGAACACTGAAGCTTTCTTT.

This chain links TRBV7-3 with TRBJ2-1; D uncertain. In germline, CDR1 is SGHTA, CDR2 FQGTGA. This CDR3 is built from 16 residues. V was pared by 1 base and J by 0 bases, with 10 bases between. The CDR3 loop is CASSLSRFSSYNEQFF. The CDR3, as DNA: TGTGCCAGCAGCTTAAGTAGATTTAGCTCCTACAATGAGCAGTTCTTC.

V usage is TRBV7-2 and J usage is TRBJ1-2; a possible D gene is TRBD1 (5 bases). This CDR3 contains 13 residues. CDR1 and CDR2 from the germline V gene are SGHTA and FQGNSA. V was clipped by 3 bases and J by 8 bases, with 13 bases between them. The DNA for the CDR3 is TGTGCCAGCAGCTTTGTGACAGCGAGGGGCTACACCTTC. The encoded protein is CASSFVTARGYTF. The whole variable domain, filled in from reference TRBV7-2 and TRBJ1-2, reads GAGVSQSPSNKVTEKGKDVELRCDPISGHTALYWYRQSLGQGLEFLIYFQGNSAPDKSGLPSDRFSAERTGGSVSTLTIQRTQQEDSAVYLCASSFVTARGYTFGSGTRLTVV.

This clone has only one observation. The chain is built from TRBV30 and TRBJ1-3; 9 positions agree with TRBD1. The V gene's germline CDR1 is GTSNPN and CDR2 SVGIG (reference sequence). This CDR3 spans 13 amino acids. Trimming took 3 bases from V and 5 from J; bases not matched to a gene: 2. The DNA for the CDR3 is TGTGCCTGGAGGGACAGGGGTAGAAACACCATATATTTT. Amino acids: CAWRDRGRNTIYF.

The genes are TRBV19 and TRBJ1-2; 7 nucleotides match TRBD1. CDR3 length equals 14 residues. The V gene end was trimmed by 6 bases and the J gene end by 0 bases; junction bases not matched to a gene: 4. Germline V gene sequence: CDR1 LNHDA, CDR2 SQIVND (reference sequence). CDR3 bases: TGTGCCAGTAGAGCGACAGGGACTAACTATGGCTACACCTTC. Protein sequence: CASRATGTNYGYTF.

This CDR3 reads CASSDGAGGNNEQFF. The CDR3 DNA is TGTGCCAGCAGTGATGGGGCGGGGGGAAACAATGAGCAGTTCTTC. This rearrangement joins TRBV2 to TRBJ2-1; TRBD2 matches 8 bases. Germline-derived CDR1 and CDR2 are SNHLY and FYNNEI. V was clipped by 3 bases and J by 5 bases; unmatched bases: 6. This CDR3 spans 15 amino acids.